The sample holds a few counts of the clone carrying this T cell receptor beta chain. Its cognate antigen is unknown. This sample was taken from a study of CD8+ T cells in alopecia areata. General observations from the study: More clonal than normal scalp was lesional scalp, particularly alopecia totalis/universalis. With patients, TCR sharing proved less clear than in mice, a difference possibly related to HLA.

V lost 0 bases to trimming and J lost 7 bases; unmatched junction nucleotides: 13. The CDR3 runs to 19 residues. Germline CDR1 reads SGHVS; CDR2 reads FQNEAQ. Alopecia areata patients had lesional scalp punch biopsies and peripheral blood taken from them. RNA extraction was followed by reverse transcription into cDNA, which acted as the sequencing template. Assay used: immunoSEQ multiplex PCR; TCRdb lists only in-frame clones, some missing. The data show fewer than 40,000 clones, with 55% seen just once and approximately 40% held by the top ten. Material: NKG2D-high CD8+ T cells sorted from blood. The chain recombines TRBV7-8 with TRBJ2-2; 11 positions agree with TRBD2. This sequence was found in a human donor with alopecia areata. CDR3 in amino acids: CASSLARFSGRGPHGELFF. CDR3 nucleotide sequence: TGTGCCAGCAGCTTAGCGCGTTTTAGCGGGAGGGGCCCGCACGGGGAGCTGTTTTTT.